The 17 T cell receptor beta chains reported below all come from one sample, sequenced in a study of shared T cell receptors in the human thymus (dated by TCRdb to the early 2020s). Libraries were made using the immunoSEQ multiplex PCR assay. This is the immuneACCESS table as TCRdb keeps it, with only in-frame sequences that have V and J called. A part of the clones is gone; compared with another copy, unresolved V genes explain less than half, and the rest is unexplained. The sample table contains about 660,000 clones; only one count was recorded for 85% to 90% of them. Around 0.0099% of the sample comes from the top ten. These same data were also listed under a study on human thymus T cells.

Sequencing was done on a sample of thymocytes. Source of these receptors: a boy under two years old with a congenital heart defect. Donor details come from another sample of the same person, matched by shared clones.

The DNA for the CDR3 is TGTGCCATCAGTGGGGGGGGGCCGTTGGGTCCCGAGCAGTACTTC. Translated, it gives CAISGGGPLGPEQYF. This rearrangement joins TRBV10-3 to TRBJ2-7; a weak D match, TRBD2 (7 bases). V was clipped by 4 bases and J by 6 bases, with 19 bases between them. Germline values: CDR1 ENHRY, CDR2 SYGVKD. This CDR3 region has 15 residues.

The CDR3 spells CASSSSGRDNTGELFF. The DNA of the CDR3 is TGCGCCAGCAGCTCTAGCGGGAGAGATAACACCGGGGAGCTGTTTTTT. This sequence joins TRBV5-1 and TRBJ2-2; TRBD2 matches at 10 bases. Trimming cost V 3 bases and J 2 bases; bases outside gene matches: 4. CDR3 length: 16 amino acids. CDR1 SGHRS and CDR2 YFSETQ come from the germline V gene.

The CDR3 DNA reads TGTGCCAGCAGTTTATCGGGACAGGGAGCAACTGAAGCTTTCTTT. Its protein is CASSLSGQGATEAFF. V is TRBV27 and J is TRBJ1-1; 9 bases are shared with TRBD1. The CDR3 contains 15 residues. The germline V gene encodes CDR1 MNHEY and CDR2 SMNVEV (reference sequence). V was clipped by 0 bases and J by 5 bases; unmatched bases: 4.

V usage is TRBV10-2 and J usage is TRBJ1-4; D gene unclear. The germline V gene has CDR1 WSHSY and CDR2 SAAADI. This CDR3 region has 15 residues. The ends were cut back, 6 bases at V and 4 bases at J, with 15 bases in the middle. CDR3 sequence: CASRDPKEGNEKLFF. In DNA form, the CDR3 reads TGCGCCAGCAGGGACCCAAAAGAGGGTAATGAAAAACTGTTTTTT.

This sequence joins TRBV18 and TRBJ2-3; 9 positions agree with TRBD2. The V gene end was trimmed by 0 bases and the J gene end by 4 bases; junction bases not matched to a gene: 11. This CDR3 has 18 residues. Germline V gene lookup returns CDR1 KGHSH and CDR2 LQKENI. For the CDR3, the DNA is TGTGCCAGCTCACCACCGGGACTAGCAAAAGCGAGGGCAGATACGCAGTATTTT. Translation: CASSPPGLAKARADTQYF.

The rearrangement uses TRBV28 and TRBJ2-7; TRBD1 matches at 9 bases. The CDR3 covers 14 residues. The trim removed 6 bases at V and 2 bases at J, leaving 5 bases unmatched. CDR1 is MDHEN and CDR2 is SYDVKM in the germline V gene. CDR3 sequence reads: CASSTRDRAYEQYF. The CDR3 DNA follows: TGTGCCAGCAGCACCCGGGACAGGGCCTACGAGCAGTACTTC.

This sequence joins TRBV5-4 and TRBJ1-1; 7 bases agree with TRBD1. J lost 8 bases, V lost 4 bases, and 8 bases had no gene match. The length of the CDR3 is 13 residues. From germline, CDR1 is SGHNT and CDR2 YYREEE (reference sequence). The CDR3 bases are TGTGCCAGCAGCCGAGGAAGGGGGCGCGAAGCTTTCTTT. This gives the protein CASSRGRGREAFF.

This clone has only a few counts. This chain joins TRBV5-6 and TRBJ1-2; possibly TRBD1 for D (6 bases). CDR1 and CDR2 from the germline V gene are SGHDT and YYEEEE. Trimming pared 5 bases from V and 9 bases from J, leaving 20 bases between. The CDR3 consists of 14 residues. For the CDR3, the DNA is TGTGCCAGCAGACCACCGGACAGAGAACTTAGCTACACCTTC. This sequence encodes CASRPPDRELSYTF.

This sequence joins TRBV7-9 and TRBJ1-4; weak D call: TRBD1 (6 bases). The length of the CDR3 is 15 residues. Germline V gene sequence: CDR1 SEHNR, CDR2 FQNEAQ (reference sequence). V lost 5 bases and J 7 bases, leaving 17 bases between the germline ends. The CDR3 DNA follows: TGTGCCAGCAGCGCTCACAGGGCACCTTCTGAAAAACTGTTTTTT. Encoded protein: CASSAHRAPSEKLFF.

The gene calls are TRBV2 and TRBJ1-4; 8 bases are shared with TRBD1. The V gene end was trimmed by 4 bases and the J gene end by 0 bases; junction bases not matched to a gene: 7. Germline assignment: CDR1 SNHLY and CDR2 FYNNEI. The CDR3 is made up of 17 amino acids. The CDR3 DNA reads as TGTGCCAGCAGTGTGCGCAGGGGGCTTGCAACTAATGAAAAACTGTTTTTT. Translated, it gives CASSVRRGLATNEKLFF.

This clone was recorded only once. The V call is TRBV28, the J call TRBJ2-3; a possible D gene is TRBD2 (6 bases). Germline CDR1 and CDR2: MDHEN and SYDVKM. The V end lost 8 bases, the J end lost 9 bases, and 12 bases lay between the germline ends. The CDR3 is 11 residues long. DNA for the CDR3: TGTGCCAGCCACGGTGGGGGGACGCAGTATTTT. This sequence encodes CASHGGGTQYF. The variable domain in full, with the rest retrieved from reference TRBV28 and TRBJ2-3, is DVKVTQSSRYLVKRTGEKVFLECVQDMDHENMFWYRQDPGLGLRLIYFSYDVKMKEKGDIPEGYSVSREKKERFSLILESASTNQTSMYLCASHGGGTQYFGPGTRLTVL.

The chain carries TRBV25-1 and TRBJ2-5, with 7 bases matching TRBD2. The germline CDR1 and CDR2 sequences are MGHDK and SYGVNS. There are 14 residues in the CDR3. With 6 bases clipped from V and 14 bases from J, the junction kept 18 bases outside the gene matches. CDR3 sequence reads: CASRGPRPSGVPYF. CDR3 nucleotides: TGTGCCAGCAGGGGACCACGGCCTAGCGGAGTTCCCTACTTC. Full variable domain (outside the CDR3, taken from reference TRBV25-1 and TRBJ2-5): EADIYQTPRYLVIGTGKKITLECSQTMGHDKMYWYQQDPGMELHLIHYSYGVNSTEKGDLSSESTVSRIRTEHFPLTLESARPSHTSQYLCASRGPRPSGVPYFGPGTRLLVL.

The genes are TRBV4-1 and TRBJ2-5, with D unresolved. V shed 0 bases and J shed 5 bases, with 13 bases lying between them. The CDR3 length is 15 residues. Germline loops: CDR1 MGHRA, CDR2 YSYEKL. The CDR3 spells CASSQDKTIGETQYF. DNA for the CDR3: TGCGCCAGCAGCCAAGATAAGACAATCGGTGAGACCCAGTACTTC.

The chain combines TRBV5-1 with TRBJ2-3; a possible D gene is TRBD2 (6 bases). Trimming left V 1 base short and J 6 bases short, with 30 bases between. The CDR3 runs to 20 residues. Germline-derived CDR1 and CDR2 are SGHRS and YFSETQ. This chain's CDR3 is CASSLYPREALRIPSDTQYF. In nucleotides, the CDR3 is TGCGCCAGCAGCTTGTACCCCAGGGAGGCCCTTAGGATACCCTCCGATACGCAGTATTTT.

This CDR3 is CASTRGPSNTGELFF. The DNA for the CDR3 is TGTGCCAGCACCAGGGGACCGTCAAACACCGGGGAGCTGTTTTTT. The chain couples TRBV27 to TRBJ2-2, with a weak D call TRBD1 (6 bases). The CDR3 is 15 residues long. Germline loops: CDR1 MNHEY, CDR2 SMNVEV (reference sequence). V lost 7 bases and J 2 bases, leaving 14 bases between the germline ends.

The genes are TRBV30 and TRBJ1-3, with TRBD1 matching over 7 bases. Germline V gene sequence: CDR1 GTSNPN, CDR2 SVGIG (reference sequence). V lost 3 bases and J lost 0; bases outside the gene matches: 2. This CDR3 region has 14 residues. The chain's CDR3 is CAWRTGSSGNTIYF. CDR3 nucleotides: TGTGCCTGGAGGACAGGGAGCTCTGGAAACACCATATATTTT. Full variable domain (outside the CDR3, taken from reference TRBV30 and TRBJ1-3): SQTIHQWPATLVQPVGSPLSLECTVEGTSNPNLYWYRQAAGRGLQLLFYSVGIGQISSEVPQNLSASRPQDRQFILSSKKLLLSDSGFYLCAWRTGSSGNTIYFGEGSWLTVV.

The chain joins TRBV28 to TRBJ1-1; 9 bases agree with TRBD1. V lost 11 bases to trimming and J lost 5 bases; unmatched junction nucleotides: 6. CDR1 is MDHEN and CDR2 is SYDVKM in the germline V gene. This CDR3 region has 12 residues. The CDR3, as DNA: TGTGCCCGTAGGGGACAGGGAACTGAAGCTTTCTTT. It yields the protein CARRGQGTEAFF. Full variable domain (outside the CDR3, taken from reference TRBV28 and TRBJ1-1): DVKVTQSSRYLVKRTGEKVFLECVQDMDHENMFWYRQDPGLGLRLIYFSYDVKMKEKGDIPEGYSVSREKKERFSLILESASTNQTSMYLCARRGQGTEAFFGQGTRLTVV.